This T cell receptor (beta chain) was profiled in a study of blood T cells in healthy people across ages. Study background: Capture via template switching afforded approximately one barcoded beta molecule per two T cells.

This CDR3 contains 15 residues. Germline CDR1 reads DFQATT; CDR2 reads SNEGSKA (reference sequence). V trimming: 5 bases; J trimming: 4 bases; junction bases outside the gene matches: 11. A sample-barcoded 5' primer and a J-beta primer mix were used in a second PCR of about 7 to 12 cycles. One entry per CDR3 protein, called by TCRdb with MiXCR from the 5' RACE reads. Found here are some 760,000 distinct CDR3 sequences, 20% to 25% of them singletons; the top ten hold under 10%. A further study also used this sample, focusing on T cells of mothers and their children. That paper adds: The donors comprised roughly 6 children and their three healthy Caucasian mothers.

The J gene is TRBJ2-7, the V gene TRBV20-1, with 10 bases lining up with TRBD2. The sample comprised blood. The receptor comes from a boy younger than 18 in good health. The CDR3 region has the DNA TGCAGTGCTGTGTCTAGCGGGAGAGGTACTTACGAGCAGTACTTC. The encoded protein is CSAVSSGRGTYEQYF.